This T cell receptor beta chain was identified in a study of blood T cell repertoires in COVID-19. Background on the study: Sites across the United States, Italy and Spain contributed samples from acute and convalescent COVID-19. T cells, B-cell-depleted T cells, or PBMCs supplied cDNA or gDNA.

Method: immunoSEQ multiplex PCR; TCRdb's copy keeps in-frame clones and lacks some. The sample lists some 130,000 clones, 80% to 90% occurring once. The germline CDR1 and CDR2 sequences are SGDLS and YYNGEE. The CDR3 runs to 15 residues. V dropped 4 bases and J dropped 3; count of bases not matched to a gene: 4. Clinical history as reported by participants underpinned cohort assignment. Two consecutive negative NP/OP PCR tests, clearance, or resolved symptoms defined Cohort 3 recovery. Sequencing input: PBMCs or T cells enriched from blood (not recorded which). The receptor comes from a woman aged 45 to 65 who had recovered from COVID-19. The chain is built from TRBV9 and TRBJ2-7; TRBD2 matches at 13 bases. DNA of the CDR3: TGTGCCAGCAGCTTGGGACTAGCGGGGTACTACGAGCAGTACTTC. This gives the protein CASSLGLAGYYEQYF.